The 32 T cell receptor beta chains given below trace back to one sample, sequenced in a study of cytomegalovirus exposure and HLA in healthy donors. The PCR contained 60 Vbeta and 13 Jbeta primers. Here immunoSEQ multiplex PCR was the method, and the copy in TCRdb shows in-frame clones only, minus some. The data hold around 200,000 clones, with around 77% observed a single time. The sequencing sample was made of PBMCs. The receptors originated from a female donor in good health and CMV-seronegative.

V usage is TRBV6-5 and J usage is TRBJ1-6; 8 bases fit TRBD1. The CDR3 loop spans 15 amino acids. V was clipped by 3 bases and J by 8 bases; unmatched bases: 6. In germline, CDR1 is MNHEY, CDR2 SVGAGI. The DNA for the CDR3 is TGTGCCAGCAGTTATTCGGGACAGGTGGATTCACCCCTCCACTTT. It encodes CASSYSGQVDSPLHF.

This clone was seen only a few times. This rearrangement joins TRBV5-1 to TRBJ1-3, with no clear D. The germline CDR1 and CDR2 sequences are SGHRS and YFSETQ. CDR3 size: 14 residues. V dropped 0 bases and J dropped 3 bases, with 7 bases sitting between them. Here the CDR3 DNA reads TGCGCCAGCAGCTTGGCGGGGAATGGAAACACCATATATTTT. Translating it yields CASSLAGNGNTIYF. The full variable domain, in which reference TRBV5-1 and TRBJ1-3 provide the parts outside the CDR3, is KAGVTQTPRYLIKTRGQQVTLSCSPISGHRSVSWYQQTPGQGLQFLFEYFSETQRNKGNFPGRFSGRQFSNSRSEMNVSTLELGDSALYLCASSLAGNGNTIYFGEGSWLTVV.

The chain recombines TRBV11-1 with TRBJ2-7; 8 bases are shared with TRBD2. The ends lost 5 bases at V and 5 bases at J; junction bases unmatched: 11. This CDR3 has 15 residues. The germline gives CDR1 SGHAT, CDR2 FQDESV (reference sequence). The CDR3 loop reads CASSTQLAGSDEQYF. In DNA form, the CDR3 reads TGTGCCAGCAGCACCCAATTAGCGGGGTCGGACGAGCAGTACTTC.

The J gene is TRBJ2-3, the V gene TRBV29-1, with a possible D match to TRBD2 (5 bases). There are 15 residues in the CDR3. The V gene's germline CDR1 is SQVTM and CDR2 ANQGSEA. V lost 0 bases, J lost 2 bases, and 12 bases lay in between. DNA of the CDR3: TGCAGCGTTGAAGATCGAGGACTCTTCACAGATACGCAGTATTTT. Protein product: CSVEDRGLFTDTQYF.

The chain recombines TRBV5-1 with TRBJ1-6; TRBD1 might be the D (5 bases). CDR3 length equals 15 residues. Germline CDR1 is SGHRS and CDR2 is YFSETQ. Trimming took off 0 bases at V and 8 bases at J, with 12 bases between the two ends. CDR3: CASSLVMQGYSPLHF. For the CDR3, the DNA is TGCGCCAGCAGCTTGGTGATGCAGGGTTATTCACCCCTCCACTTT.

The count of this clone is one. This sequence joins TRBV7-9 and TRBJ2-7, with TRBD2 identical over 7 bases. The junction had 7 bases not matched to a gene; V was cut back by 6 bases and J by 2 bases. Germline assignment: CDR1 SEHNR and CDR2 FQNEAQ (reference sequence). The CDR3 spans 14 residues. Here the CDR3 reads CASSPNGLAYEQYF. The CDR3 DNA sequence: TGTGCCAGCAGTCCGAATGGACTAGCCTACGAGCAGTACTTC.

The chain links TRBV10-2 to TRBJ1-4, with D uncertain. CDR3 length equals 13 residues. The V end was cut by 4 bases, the J end by 4 bases, with 7 bases between. CDR1 is WSHSY, CDR2 SAAADI, per germline. CDR3 nucleotide sequence: TGCGCCAGCAGTGCGACGGGTAATGAAAAACTGTTTTTT. Its protein product is CASSATGNEKLFF.

V usage is TRBV5-1 and J usage is TRBJ2-5, with D unclear. Germline V gives CDR1 SGHRS, CDR2 YFSETQ. This CDR3 is 13 amino acids long. Trimming stripped 5 bases from V and 0 bases from J, with 8 bases between. CDR3 bases: TGCGCCAGCAGGCGCGATGACCAAGAGACCCAGTACTTC. This sequence encodes CASRRDDQETQYF.

CDR3: CSVEVGGIGEKLFF. For the CDR3, the DNA is TGCAGCGTTGAGGTCGGGGGGATTGGAGAAAAACTGTTTTTT. The chain employs TRBV29-1 and TRBJ1-4; D is possibly TRBD1 (5 bases). CDR1 is SQVTM, CDR2 ANQGSEA, per germline. This CDR3 is 14 amino acids long. Trimming cost V 3 bases and J 8 bases, with 16 bases left between them.

V gene TRBV6-4 combines with J gene TRBJ2-6, with D possibly being TRBD1 (5 bases). Trimming left V 3 bases short and J 6 bases short, with 9 bases between. The CDR3 is 14 amino acids. Germline V gives CDR1 MRHNA, CDR2 SNTAGT. The CDR3 DNA is TGTGCCAGCAGTGATCAGGGTGAGGCCAACGTCCTGACTTTC. Translation gives CASSDQGEANVLTF.

This clone has a handful of counts. V is TRBV7-9 and J is TRBJ2-7, with TRBD1 identical over 7 bases. Trimming at V came to 5 bases and at J to 3 bases, leaving 19 bases not matched to a gene. This CDR3 spans 18 amino acids. From germline, CDR1 is SEHNR and CDR2 FQNEAQ (reference sequence). This CDR3 is CASSSSSQRTGGVYEQYF. The CDR3 DNA follows: TGTGCCAGCAGCAGTAGTTCCCAGCGGACAGGTGGGGTCTACGAGCAGTACTTC.

In its sample, this clone was seen a few times. The chain joins TRBV19 to TRBJ2-6; 9 positions match TRBD1. The ends lost 5 bases at V and 3 bases at J; junction bases unmatched: 8. The CDR3 length is 17 residues. Germline assignment: CDR1 LNHDA and CDR2 SQIVND (reference sequence). CDR3 nucleotide sequence: TGTGCCAGTAGTCCCCCCGGGACAGGGAGTGGGGCCAACGTCCTGACTTTC. This translates into CASSPPGTGSGANVLTF.

J is TRBJ2-7 and V is TRBV5-5, with 7 bases matching TRBD1. With 4 bases clipped from V and 5 bases from J, the junction kept 9 bases outside the gene matches. Germline V gene data show CDR1 as SGHKS and CDR2 as YYEKEE (reference sequence). The CDR3 is 14 residues long. CDR3 coding DNA: TGTGCCAGCAGCCCTGGGACAGTCCTCAACGAGCAGTACTTC. This encodes CASSPGTVLNEQYF. The variable domain in full, with the rest retrieved from reference TRBV5-5 and TRBJ2-7, is DAGVTQSPTHLIKTRGQQVTLRCSPISGHKSVSWYQQVLGQGPQFIFQYYEKEERGRGNFPDRFSARQFPNYSSELNVNALLLGDSALYLCASSPGTVLNEQYFGPGTRLTVT.

The chain links TRBV6-4 to TRBJ2-2, with 11 bases aligning to TRBD2. Trimming removed 6 bases from V and 5 bases from J; junction bases left unmatched: 8. Per the germline V gene, CDR1 is MRHNA and CDR2 is SNTAGT. The CDR3 spans 16 residues. CDR3 DNA: TGTGCCAGCAGCCTACTAGCGGGAGACGGGACCGGGGAGCTGTTTTTT. It specifies CASSLLAGDGTGELFF.

This clone has just a few counts. This sequence joins TRBV15 and TRBJ2-1; D is unresolved. Germline V gene lookup returns CDR1 LNHNV and CDR2 YYDKDF (reference sequence). This CDR3 region has 13 residues. V lost 0 bases to trimming and J lost 9 bases, with 9 bases between them. CDR3 bases: TGTGCCACCAGCAGAGATAAGTACGGTGAGCAGTTCTTC. It yields the protein CATSRDKYGEQFF.

V gene TRBV5-6 combines with J gene TRBJ1-1, with 7 bases matching TRBD1. From germline, CDR1 is SGHDT and CDR2 YYEEEE. J was trimmed by 6 bases and V by 6 bases; bases with no gene match: 11. The CDR3 is 14 residues long. The chain's CDR3 is CASTLGQKNAEAFF. DNA for the CDR3: TGTGCCAGCACCCTGGGACAGAAAAATGCTGAAGCTTTCTTT. Together with reference TRBV5-6 and TRBJ1-1, the CDR3 gives the full variable domain: DAGVTQSPTHLIKTRGQQVTLRCSPKSGHDTVSWYQQALGQGPQFIFQYYEEEERQRGNFPDRFSGHQFPNYSSELNVNALLLGDSALYLCASTLGQKNAEAFFGQGTRLTVV.

The J gene is TRBJ1-1, the V gene TRBV19; a weak D match, TRBD1 (5 bases). Trimming pared 5 bases from V and 7 bases from J, leaving 20 bases between. Germline lookup yields CDR1 LNHDA and CDR2 SQIVND (reference sequence). The CDR3 loop spans 15 amino acids. CDR3: CASSSRDDWDFEAFF. The CDR3 DNA is TGTGCCAGTAGTTCGAGAGATGATTGGGACTTTGAAGCTTTCTTT.

In regard to this clone: One junction end does not reproduce the germline sequence, and a read error may be involved. Other DNA sequences in this specimen translate into the identical CDR3. The chain recombines TRBV16 with TRBJ1-4, with a weak D call TRBD1 (5 bases). Germline CDR1 and CDR2: KGHSY and FQNENV. The CDR3 is 15 residues long. CDR3 nucleotides: TGTGCTAGCAGCCCCCTCGGGGGGGGTAATGAAAAACTGTTTTTT. This gives the protein CASSPLGGGNEKLFF.

The chain employs TRBV7-2 and TRBJ2-6; D remains ambiguous. Trimming cost V 5 bases and J 1 base, with 12 bases left between them. CDR3 length: 16 amino acids. In germline, CDR1 is SGHTA, CDR2 FQGNSA. As DNA, the CDR3 is TGTGCCAGCAGCCGAAGTCCGGTATCTGGGGCCAACGTCCTGACTTTC. It encodes CASSRSPVSGANVLTF.

The CDR3 sequence: CASSATGGGSPLHF. Here the CDR3 DNA reads TGCGCCAGCAGTGCGACAGGGGGGGGTTCACCCCTCCACTTT. The chain uses TRBV10-2 and TRBJ1-6; 9 bases line up with TRBD1. CDR3 length equals 14 residues. The V segment lost 4 bases and the J segment 9 bases; nucleotides outside the gene matches: 4. The germline gives CDR1 WSHSY, CDR2 SAAADI.

The genes are TRBV6-6 and TRBJ2-4; 9 positions agree with TRBD1. Trimming took 6 bases from V and 6 from J; bases not matched to a gene: 3. The CDR3 has 13 amino acids. From germline, CDR1 is MNHNY and CDR2 SVGAGI (reference sequence). The CDR3 bases are TGTGCCAGCAGCCCGGGACAGGGAAACATTCAGTACTTC. Translated: CASSPGQGNIQYF.

In DNA form, the CDR3 reads TGTGCCAGCAGTCAAGGGACATACTCAACTAATGAAAAACTGTTTTTT. The encoded protein is CASSQGTYSTNEKLFF. The rearrangement links TRBV6-1 to TRBJ1-4; tentatively, D is TRBD1 (6 bases). V was clipped by 5 bases and J by 0 bases, with 13 bases between them. The CDR3 runs to 16 residues. The germline gives CDR1 MNHNS, CDR2 SASEGT.

The chain couples TRBV28 to TRBJ2-3; 11 bases map to TRBD1. Germline values: CDR1 MDHEN, CDR2 SYDVKM. Losses at the gene ends were 6 bases for V and 3 bases for J; bases not matched to a gene: 8. CDR3 size: 16 residues. CDR3 bases: TGTGCCAGCAGATCGACCCGGGACAGGGGGACAGATACGCAGTATTTT. Protein: CASRSTRDRGTDTQYF.

V and J are TRBV19 and TRBJ1-1; D gene uncertain. This CDR3 region has 12 residues. Germline V gene sequence: CDR1 LNHDA, CDR2 SQIVND (reference sequence). V lost 7 bases and J 7 bases, leaving 13 bases between the germline ends. CDR3 nucleotide sequence: TGTGCCAGTATGTCCCGAGCCCTTGAAGCTTTCTTT. Translated: CASMSRALEAFF.

The chain recombines TRBV7-2 with TRBJ2-7; 9 bases are a match to TRBD1. The V and J ends lost 5 bases and 2 bases, in that order; junction bases with no gene match: 4. The CDR3 is made up of 14 amino acids. The germline V gene encodes CDR1 SGHTA and CDR2 FQGNSA. The CDR3 reads CASSTGQGPYEQYF. Here the CDR3 DNA reads TGTGCCAGCAGCACGGGACAGGGCCCCTACGAGCAGTACTTC. The whole variable domain, remainder taken from reference TRBV7-2 and TRBJ2-7, is GAGVSQSPSNKVTEKGKDVELRCDPISGHTALYWYRQSLGQGLEFLIYFQGNSAPDKSGLPSDRFSAERTGGSVSTLTIQRTQQEDSAVYLCASSTGQGPYEQYFGPGTRLTVT.

The chain combines TRBV19 with TRBJ2-2; 7 positions match TRBD2. After removal of 5 bases from V and 5 bases from J, the junction contained 2 bases not matched to a gene. Germline V gene sequence: CDR1 LNHDA, CDR2 SQIVND (reference sequence). This CDR3 has 13 residues. This chain's CDR3 is CASSAGLTGELFF. CDR3 sequence (DNA): TGTGCCAGTAGTGCGGGACTAACCGGGGAGCTGTTTTTT.

The CDR3 coding sequence is TGTGCCAGCTCACCCGACAGAGCCAATCAGCCCCAGCATTTT. It specifies CASSPDRANQPQHF. The genes are TRBV18 and TRBJ1-5, with D perhaps matching TRBD1 (5 bases). Germline V gene sequence: CDR1 KGHSH, CDR2 LQKENI. The length of the CDR3 is 14 residues. The V end was cut by 3 bases, the J end by 3 bases, with 9 bases between.

The rearrangement links TRBV11-2 to TRBJ2-7; 11 nucleotides line up with TRBD2. V lost 3 bases, J lost 5 bases, and 6 bases stayed unmatched. This CDR3 has 15 residues. Germline V lookup: CDR1 SGHAT, CDR2 FQNNGV. The CDR3 DNA reads TGTGCCAGCAGCTTTAGCGGGAGGGCCGGCGACGAGCAGTACTTC. Its protein is CASSFSGRAGDEQYF.

The rearrangement joins TRBV19 to TRBJ1-2, with TRBD1 matching over 7 bases. Unmatched junction bases numbered 8, after V lost 5 bases and J lost 2 bases. The CDR3 contains 15 residues. Germline CDR1 is LNHDA and CDR2 is SQIVND (reference sequence). The CDR3 loop is CASSGLLTGNYGYTF. The CDR3, as DNA: TGTGCCAGTAGTGGTTTATTGACAGGGAACTATGGCTACACCTTC.

The chain uses TRBV28 and TRBJ1-3; D ambiguous. Germline V gives CDR1 MDHEN, CDR2 SYDVKM. The CDR3 loop spans 14 amino acids. V dropped 8 bases and J dropped 0 bases, with 11 bases sitting between them. The CDR3 sequence is CASLAGNSGNTIYF. The CDR3 DNA follows: TGTGCCAGCCTGGCGGGAAACTCTGGAAACACCATATATTTT.

This clone was found a few times. The chain combines TRBV21-1 with TRBJ2-7; TRBD2 is the table's D call and was not checked against the DNA. TRBV21-1 represents a pseudogene. The CDR3 length is 18 residues. CDR3 sequence (DNA): TGTGCCAGCAACTTGATTCTTCTCCGGGGGGCAGATTCGGGCGAGCAGTACTTC. This gives the protein CASNLILLRGADSGEQYF.

The chain recombines TRBV29-1 with TRBJ2-7; 10 nucleotides align to TRBD1. Per germline, CDR1 SQVTM and CDR2 ANQGSEA. CDR3 size: 12 residues. J lost 5 bases, V lost 7 bases, and 5 bases had no gene match. The CDR3 bases are TGCAGCGGAAGACAGGGGGCCGACGAGCAGTACTTC. Translation: CSGRQGADEQYF.